These 20 T cell receptor beta chains were all obtained from the same sample, sequenced in a study of response to subunit inactivated influenza vaccine (dated by TCRdb to 2017 to 2018). The library relied on RT-PCR. The listed sequencing device is Illumina HiSeq 2500. TCRdb itself trimmed the public reads at Q25 with fastp, ran MiXCR and retained productive beta chains. Each CDR3 protein appears once, grouped with its most common genes and DNA. The sample has some 850,000 distinct CDR3 sequences on record, about 18% of them singletons. The ten largest clonotypes hold approximately 10% of the sample. This specimen was PBMCs from blood, taken 5 days after vaccination. The source is a man aged 50 to 60 who received an inactivated influenza vaccine. Donor details come from another sample of the same person, matched by shared clones.

This clonotype was seen repeatedly, ten times or more. This rearrangement joins TRBV2 to TRBJ2-2; 9 nucleotides line up with TRBD2. This CDR3 is 15 amino acids long. Trimming removed 7 bases from V and 0 bases from J; junction bases left unmatched: 3. CDR1 and CDR2 (germline): SNHLY, FYNNEI. CDR3 in DNA: TGTGCCAGCAAAAGGACTAGCGCGAACACCGGGGAGCTGTTTTTT. It is translated as CASKRTSANTGELFF. The complete variable domain, with remaining parts taken from reference TRBV2 and TRBJ2-2, reads EPEVTQTPSHQVTQMGQEVILRCVPISNHLYFYWYRQILGQKVEFLVSFYNNEISEKSEIFDDQFSVERPDGSNFTLKIRSTKLEDSAMYFCASKRTSANTGELFFGEGSRLTVL.

A few counts support this clonotype. DNA of the CDR3: TGCAGTGCTAGAAATACAGCGGGAGGGAACCACGAGCAGTACTTC. As protein: CSARNTAGGNHEQYF. This chain joins TRBV20-1 and TRBJ2-7; 10 nucleotides agree with TRBD2. J was trimmed by 5 bases and V by 2 bases; bases with no gene match: 9. Germline CDR1 reads DFQATT; CDR2 reads SNEGSKA (reference sequence). This CDR3 comprises 15 residues.

The CDR3 reads CASSYTAGGRFWNEQFF. The CDR3 DNA follows: TGTGCCAGCAGTTACACAGCGGGGGGGAGATTTTGGAATGAGCAGTTCTTC. The V and J genes are TRBV6-2 or TRBV6-3 and TRBJ2-1, with TRBD2 matching over 10 bases. The germline V gene has CDR1 MNHEY and CDR2 SVGEGT. V shed 2 bases, J shed 7 bases, and the junction held 11 bases outside the gene matches. This CDR3 is built from 17 residues.

The chain employs TRBV9 and TRBJ2-1; 7 nucleotides align to TRBD2. The CDR3 is 15 amino acids. Looked up from germline, CDR1 is SGDLS and CDR2 is YYNGEE. V lost 0 bases and J lost 6; bases outside the gene matches: 6. CDR3 loop: CASSVVGGPGNEQFF. As DNA, the CDR3 is TGTGCCAGCAGCGTAGTGGGAGGGCCAGGCAATGAGCAGTTCTTC. Complete variable domain (other parts from reference TRBV9 and TRBJ2-1): DSGVTQTPKHLITATGQRVTLRCSPRSGDLSVYWYQQSLDQGLQFLIQYYNGEERAKGNILERFSAQQFPDLHSELNLSSLELGDSALYFCASSVVGGPGNEQFFGPGTRLTVL.

The rearrangement links TRBV7-8 to TRBJ2-3; D is uncertain. The V and J ends lost 5 bases and 5 bases respectively, with 8 bases between them. The length of the CDR3 is 12 residues. CDR1 is SGHVS and CDR2 is FQNEAQ in the germline V gene. The CDR3 loop reads CASSRTIDTQYF. DNA of the CDR3: TGTGCCAGCAGCCGAACAATAGATACGCAGTATTTT.

The chain recombines TRBV19 with TRBJ2-7; D not certain. This CDR3 has 13 residues. Trimming cost V 1 base and J 3 bases, with 7 bases left between them. Per germline, CDR1 LNHDA and CDR2 SQIVND (reference sequence). CDR3 sequence: CASSIGRFYEQYF. CDR3 nucleotides: TGTGCCAGTAGTATAGGAAGGTTCTACGAGCAGTACTTC.

This clonotype was found a few times. The genes are TRBV6-2 or TRBV6-3 and TRBJ1-5; D call uncertain. Germline CDR1 reads MNHEY; CDR2 reads SVGEGT. V shed 6 bases and J shed 3 bases, with 6 bases lying between them. The CDR3 sequence is 12 residues long. CDR3 sequence: CASRLPNQPQHF. Here the CDR3 DNA reads TGTGCCAGCAGGCTCCCCAATCAGCCCCAGCATTTT.

The V and J genes are TRBV20-1 and TRBJ2-3, with TRBD2 identical over 12 bases. The CDR3 runs 15 residues. Per germline, CDR1 DFQATT and CDR2 SNEGSKA (reference sequence). J was trimmed by 4 bases and V by 6 bases; bases with no gene match: 8. CDR3 in amino acids: CSATRLAGVSDTQYF. The CDR3 DNA reads TGCAGTGCAACCCGACTAGCGGGAGTCTCAGATACGCAGTATTTT.

The chain couples TRBV28 to TRBJ2-1, with 8 bases fitting TRBD2. CDR1 and CDR2 (germline): MDHEN, SYDVKM. V was pared by 3 bases and J by 1 base, with 11 bases of the junction left unmatched. This CDR3 contains 18 residues. CDR3 amino acids: CASSLASGRVWSYNEQFF. CDR3 in DNA: TGTGCCAGCAGTTTGGCCAGCGGGAGAGTATGGTCCTACAATGAGCAGTTCTTC.

This clonotype was counted only a few times. The chain links TRBV6-5 to TRBJ2-3; 12 bases line up with TRBD2. The CDR3 is made up of 15 amino acids. After removal of 6 bases from V and 5 bases from J, the junction contained 6 bases not matched to a gene. The germline V gene encodes CDR1 MNHEY and CDR2 SVGAGI. This chain's CDR3 is CASRLLAGGEDTQYF. Here the CDR3 DNA reads TGTGCCAGCAGGTTACTAGCGGGGGGAGAAGATACGCAGTATTTT.

This clonotype appeared a few times. The V gene is TRBV11-2, the J gene TRBJ2-1; TRBD2 is a possible D gene (6 bases). The CDR3 spans 17 residues. From germline, CDR1 is SGHAT and CDR2 FQNNGV. V lost 3 bases and J lost 2, with 17 bases in between. CDR3: CASSFPRTTQTYNEQFF. As DNA, the CDR3 is TGTGCCAGCAGCTTTCCTCGGACTACCCAAACCTACAATGAGCAGTTCTTC.

A few counts support this clonotype. This chain connects TRBV7-2 to TRBJ2-3; 9 bases line up with TRBD2. V shed 5 bases, J shed 7 bases, and the junction held 7 bases outside the gene matches. CDR3 length equals 14 residues. The germline V gene encodes CDR1 SGHTA and CDR2 FQGNSA. For the CDR3, the DNA is TGTGCCAGCAGCCCTCTAGCGGGAACTAATACGCAGTATTTT. It codes for CASSPLAGTNTQYF.

This clonotype has just a few counts. This rearrangement joins TRBV18 to TRBJ1-6; perhaps TRBD1 as D (5 bases). CDR3 length: 15 residues. V lost 2 bases, J lost 5 bases, and 10 bases lay in between. Germline values: CDR1 KGHSH, CDR2 LQKENI. Written as DNA, the CDR3 is TGTGCCAGCTCACCAGGACAAACCAATAATTCACCCCTCCACTTT. Protein: CASSPGQTNNSPLHF.

This clonotype was detected a few times. The V call is TRBV20-1, the J call TRBJ2-1; D not certain. Per the germline V gene, CDR1 is DFQATT and CDR2 is SNEGSKA (reference sequence). V was shortened by 0 bases and J by 9 bases, with 15 bases between the two germline ends. The CDR3 has 14 amino acids. CDR3 coding DNA: TGCAGTGCTAGAGAATCGGTCGAGAATAGTGAGCAGTTCTTC. Protein sequence: CSARESVENSEQFF.

The DNA of the CDR3 is TGCGCCAGCAGCTTGGACGGGGACCAATTAGATACGCAGTATTTT. Translating gives CASSLDGDQLDTQYF. The chain uses TRBV5-1 and TRBJ2-3; D may match TRBD1 or TRBD2 (5 bases each). This CDR3 has 15 residues. The germline V and J ends were trimmed by 0 bases and 5 bases, with 13 bases remaining between them. CDR1 and CDR2 (germline): SGHRS, YFSETQ.

This clonotype was detected a few times. The junction differs from germline at one of its ends, possibly a read error. CDR3 protein: CANSQDLGGSGANVLTF. CDR3 sequence (DNA): TGTGCCAACAGCCAAGATCTGGGGGGCTCTGGGGCCAACGTCCTGACTTTC. J is TRBJ2-6 and V is TRBV4-2; D may be TRBD2 (6 bases). Germline CDR1 is LGHNA and CDR2 is YNFKEQ. CDR3 length equals 17 residues.

In DNA, the CDR3 is TGTGCCAGCAGTAAATCCGGGACTATCACGGGGAGGTACACCGGGGAGCTGTTTTTT. Its translation is CASSKSGTITGRYTGELFF. The chain recombines TRBV6-2 or TRBV6-3 with TRBJ2-2, with TRBD2 matching 7 bases. The junction had 18 bases not matched to a gene; V was cut back by 5 bases and J by 3 bases. This CDR3 is 19 amino acids long. Germline V CDR1 and CDR2: MNHEY, SVGEGT.

This clonotype was picked up a small number of times. The chain employs TRBV5-1 and TRBJ2-3; TRBD2 is a possible D gene (6 bases). V lost 2 bases, J lost 1 base, and 14 bases lay in between. Germline lookup yields CDR1 SGHRS and CDR2 YFSETQ. The CDR3 has 16 residues. CDR3 DNA sequence: TGCGCCAGCAGCTTAGCCAGACGGAGGGGCACAGATACGCAGTATTTT. This codes for CASSLARRRGTDTQYF. The full variable domain, in which reference TRBV5-1 and TRBJ2-3 provide the parts outside the CDR3, is KAGVTQTPRYLIKTRGQQVTLSCSPISGHRSVSWYQQTPGQGLQFLFEYFSETQRNKGNFPGRFSGRQFSNSRSEMNVSTLELGDSALYLCASSLARRRGTDTQYFGPGTRLTVL.

The chain joins TRBV20-1 to TRBJ2-7; 9 nucleotides match TRBD1. Germline V gives CDR1 DFQATT, CDR2 SNEGSKA (reference sequence). Trimming cost V 6 bases and J 7 bases; bases outside gene matches: 16. There are 15 residues in the CDR3. The CDR3 coding sequence is TGCAGTGCCCGGCTAGTGACAGGGGGATCGAGGGAGCAGTACTTC. Its translation: CSARLVTGGSREQYF.

This clonotype was detected a few times. The chain is built from TRBV29-1 and TRBJ1-2; a possible D gene is TRBD1 (6 bases). V gave up 4 bases and J gave up 2 bases, with 8 bases separating them. The CDR3 is 12 amino acids. Germline V gives CDR1 SQVTM, CDR2 ANQGSEA. The CDR3 DNA reads as TGCAGCGTTGCGGGGGCCAACTATGGCTACACCTTC. Protein product: CSVAGANYGYTF. Together with reference TRBV29-1 and TRBJ1-2, the CDR3 gives the full variable domain: SAVISQKPSRDICQRGTSLTIQCQVDSQVTMMFWYRQQPGQSLTLIATANQGSEATYESGFVIDKFPISRPNLTFSTLTVSNMSPEDSSIYLCSVAGANYGYTFGSGTRLTVV.